The 18 T cell receptor beta chains below come from one sample, sequenced in a study of T cell responses to AZD1222 COVID-19 vaccine. Produced via immunoSEQ multiplex PCR; TCRdb's table is partial and in-frame only. The table shows 200,000 to 300,000 clones, with approximately 95% occurring only once. The sequencing here drew on peripheral blood, taken on day 0 of AZD1222 vaccination. These receptors all stem from an adult in good health.

This chain connects TRBV7-2 to TRBJ2-7; 8 nucleotides agree with TRBD1. Trimming cost V 1 base and J 2 bases; bases outside gene matches: 7. The CDR3 runs to 16 residues. CDR1 SGHTA and CDR2 FQGNSA come from the germline V gene. For the CDR3, the DNA is TGTGCCAGCAGCTTAGATGGGACAGGCTCTCCCTACGAGCAGTACTTC. Translated, it gives CASSLDGTGSPYEQYF.

The chain recombines TRBV5-4 with TRBJ2-1; weak D call: TRBD2 (6 bases). This CDR3 has 14 residues. Trimming left V 1 base short and J 6 bases short, with 11 bases between. Germline V gene lookup returns CDR1 SGHNT and CDR2 YYREEE (reference sequence). The CDR3 DNA is TGTGCCAGCAGCTTGTTACGGGGGAGCAATGAGCAGTTCTTC. Its protein is CASSLLRGSNEQFF.

This chain uses TRBV3-1 (or the pseudogene TRBV3-2) with TRBJ1-6; the D gene is possibly TRBD1 (6 bases). Germline lookup yields CDR1 LGHDT and CDR2 YNNKEL (reference sequence). Trimming took off 4 bases at V and 6 bases at J, with 13 bases between the two ends. This CDR3 has 15 residues. The DNA for the CDR3 is TGTGCCAGCAGCCTCCGGGGGGCCCCTAATTCACCCCTCCACTTT. This codes for CASSLRGAPNSPLHF.

V gene TRBV2 combines with J gene TRBJ2-1; 8 positions agree with TRBD2. Germline V gene data show CDR1 as SNHLY and CDR2 as FYNNEI. The trim removed 7 bases at V and 14 bases at J, leaving 10 bases unmatched. The CDR3 extends over 12 amino acids. CDR3 protein: CASIKAGGAKFF. The CDR3 DNA reads TGTGCCAGCATTAAAGCCGGGGGGGCCAAGTTCTTC.

The chain links TRBV28 to TRBJ2-7, with 8 bases aligning to TRBD1. The CDR3 has 13 amino acids. V shed 6 bases and J 3 bases; nucleotides not matched to a gene: 4. Germline-derived CDR1 and CDR2 are MDHEN and SYDVKM. Written as DNA, the CDR3 is TGTGCCAGCAGGCCGGGACAGGACTACGAGCAGTACTTC. This gives the protein CASRPGQDYEQYF.

The chain uses TRBV5-1 and TRBJ1-2; D not certain. There are 14 residues in the CDR3. Germline V gene data show CDR1 as SGHRS and CDR2 as YFSETQ. The germline V and J ends were trimmed by 6 bases and 4 bases, with 16 bases remaining between them. CDR3 loop: CASIDTSSPYGYTF. The CDR3 DNA reads TGCGCCAGCATCGACACCTCCTCACCCTATGGCTACACCTTC.

This clone has only one observation. The genes are TRBV13 and TRBJ1-3; D is possibly TRBD1 (6 bases). Per germline, CDR1 PRHDT and CDR2 FYEKMQ (reference sequence). The germline V and J ends were trimmed by 5 bases and 0 bases, with 17 bases remaining between them. The CDR3 extends over 17 amino acids. CDR3 sequence reads: CASSLLRGTRSGNTIYF. The CDR3 DNA sequence: TGTGCCAGCAGCCTCTTGAGGGGGACCCGCTCTGGAAACACCATATATTTT.

The V gene is TRBV19, the J gene TRBJ2-2, with TRBD2 matching over 8 bases. Germline-derived CDR1 and CDR2 are LNHDA and SQIVND (reference sequence). CDR3 size: 15 residues. Losses at the gene ends were 7 bases for V and 6 bases for J; bases not matched to a gene: 10. For the CDR3, the DNA is TGTGCCAGTACCCAACGGGGGGGCCCGGCCGGGGAGCTGTTTTTT. Its protein product is CASTQRGGPAGELFF.

This chain joins TRBV6-2 or TRBV6-3 and TRBJ2-7, with D tentatively TRBD2 (5 bases). There are 12 residues in the CDR3. Trimming shortened V by 4 bases and J by 5 bases, and 9 bases separated the two germline ends. CDR1 and CDR2 (germline): MNHEY, SVGEGT. CDR3 bases: TGTGCCAGCAGTTCCACTAGAAACGAGCAGTACTTC. Protein sequence: CASSSTRNEQYF.

This clone was detected a few times. The gene calls are TRBV19 and TRBJ1-5, with TRBD1 as a possible D gene (5 bases). V was cut by 0 bases and J by 7 bases, with 10 bases left in between. This CDR3 region has 14 residues. CDR1 is LNHDA, CDR2 SQIVND, per germline (reference sequence). CDR3 coding DNA: TGTGCCAGTAGTATAGACAGGGTGGGACAGCCCCAGCATTTT. Residues: CASSIDRVGQPQHF.

J is TRBJ2-2 and V is TRBV15, with TRBD1 identical over 9 bases. V shed 1 base and J 7 bases; nucleotides not matched to a gene: 4. The germline CDR1 and CDR2 sequences are LNHNV and YYDKDF (reference sequence). The CDR3 totals 15 residues. The CDR3 region is CATSRAGQGVGELFF. In DNA form, the CDR3 reads TGTGCCACCAGCAGAGCGGGACAGGGAGTCGGGGAGCTGTTTTTT. The full variable domain, completed using reference TRBV15 and TRBJ2-2, is DAMVIQNPRYQVTQFGKPVTLSCSQTLNHNVMYWYQQKSSQAPKLLFHYYDKDFNNEADTPDNFQSRRPNTSFCFLDIRSPGLGDTAMYLCATSRAGQGVGELFFGEGSRLTVL.

This clone showed up just once. CDR3 sequence: CASSAPADTQYF. The CDR3 DNA reads TGTGCCAGCAGCGCGCCCGCAGATACGCAGTATTTT. The chain employs TRBV9 and TRBJ2-3; D gene uncertain. CDR3 length: 12 amino acids. V was cut by 3 bases and J by 4 bases, with 6 bases left in between. The germline V gene has CDR1 SGDLS and CDR2 YYNGEE.

The chain has TRBV7-3 and TRBJ2-7; TRBD2 might be the D (7 bases). V lost 4 bases, J lost 6 bases, and 13 bases lay in between. CDR1 is SGHTA and CDR2 is FQGTGA in the germline V gene. The CDR3 extends over 13 amino acids. This chain's CDR3 is CASSSRGGAEQYF. CDR3 sequence (DNA): TGTGCCAGCAGCTCCAGAGGGGGGGCCGAGCAGTACTTC. Looking up the rest from reference TRBV7-3 and TRBJ2-7 gives the full variable domain: GAGVSQTPSNKVTEKGKYVELRCDPISGHTALYWYRQSLGQGPEFLIYFQGTGAADDSGLPNDRFFAVRPEGSVSTLKIQRTERGDSAVYLCASSSRGGAEQYFGPGTRLTVT.

The chain joins TRBV5-1 to TRBJ2-1; D may correspond to TRBD1 or TRBD2 (5 bases each). The ends were cut back, 1 base at V and 6 bases at J, with 11 bases in the middle. Germline V gene sequence: CDR1 SGHRS, CDR2 YFSETQ. CDR3 length equals 14 residues. CDR3 coding DNA: TGCGCCAGCAGCTTGTTGGGACCGACCAATGAGCAGTTCTTC. This sequence encodes CASSLLGPTNEQFF.

This chain connects TRBV5-1 to TRBJ1-6; no clear D. CDR1 is SGHRS, CDR2 YFSETQ, per germline. There are 13 residues in the CDR3. The ends were cut back, 0 bases at V and 7 bases at J, with 5 bases in the middle. CDR3 protein: CASSLDGNSPLHF. Here the CDR3 DNA reads TGCGCCAGCAGCTTGGACGGGAATTCACCCCTCCACTTT.

V gene TRBV19 combines with J gene TRBJ2-2, with D maybe TRBD1 (6 bases). V dropped 6 bases and J dropped 4 bases, with 12 bases sitting between them. The CDR3 has 14 residues. Germline V gene data show CDR1 as LNHDA and CDR2 as SQIVND (reference sequence). The CDR3 DNA follows: TGTGCCAGTAGCACTACAGGGCCCACCGGGGAGCTGTTTTTT. Its translation is CASSTTGPTGELFF.

About this clone: The identical CDR3 is also encoded by other nucleotide sequences in the sample. This chain joins TRBV15 and TRBJ1-1, with D uncertain. Germline loops: CDR1 LNHNV, CDR2 YYDKDF (reference sequence). This CDR3 contains 13 residues. Trimming removed 1 base from V and 1 base from J, with 4 bases in between. DNA for the CDR3: TGTGCCACCAGCAGAGGAGCGAACACTGAAGCTTTCTTT. It codes for CATSRGANTEAFF.

CDR3 protein: CASSLTRGKVEQYF. CDR3 sequence (DNA): TGTGCCAGCAGTTTAACCAGGGGGAAGGTCGAGCAGTACTTC. The chain links TRBV28 to TRBJ2-7, with 7 bases matching TRBD1. Germline lookup yields CDR1 MDHEN and CDR2 SYDVKM. The CDR3 runs to 14 residues. V lost 2 bases, J lost 6 bases, and 7 bases stayed unmatched.